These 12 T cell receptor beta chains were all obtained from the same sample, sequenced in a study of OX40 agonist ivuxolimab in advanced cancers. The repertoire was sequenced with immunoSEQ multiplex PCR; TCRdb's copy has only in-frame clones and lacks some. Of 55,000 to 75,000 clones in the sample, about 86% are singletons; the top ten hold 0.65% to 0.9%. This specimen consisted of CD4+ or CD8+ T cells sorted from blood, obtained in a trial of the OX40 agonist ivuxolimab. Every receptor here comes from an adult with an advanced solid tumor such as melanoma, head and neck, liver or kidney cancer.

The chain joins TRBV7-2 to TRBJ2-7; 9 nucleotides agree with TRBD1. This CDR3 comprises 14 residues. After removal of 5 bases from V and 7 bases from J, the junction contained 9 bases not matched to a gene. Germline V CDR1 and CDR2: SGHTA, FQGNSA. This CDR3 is CASSPDRGLREQYF. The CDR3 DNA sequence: TGTGCCAGCAGCCCGGACAGGGGATTGCGGGAGCAGTACTTC.

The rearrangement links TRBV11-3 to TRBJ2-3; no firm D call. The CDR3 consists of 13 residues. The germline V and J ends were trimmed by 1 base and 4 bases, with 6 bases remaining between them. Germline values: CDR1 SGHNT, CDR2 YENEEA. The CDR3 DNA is TGTGCCAGCAGCTTAGGTGATCCAGATACGCAGTATTTT. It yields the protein CASSLGDPDTQYF.

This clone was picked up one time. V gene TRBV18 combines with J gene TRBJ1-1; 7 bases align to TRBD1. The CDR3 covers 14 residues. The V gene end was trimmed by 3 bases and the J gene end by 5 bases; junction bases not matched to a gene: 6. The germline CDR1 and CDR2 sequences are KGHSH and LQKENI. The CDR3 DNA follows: TGTGCCAGCTCACCTTTGAGGGGGCGGACTGAAGCTTTCTTT. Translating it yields CASSPLRGRTEAFF.

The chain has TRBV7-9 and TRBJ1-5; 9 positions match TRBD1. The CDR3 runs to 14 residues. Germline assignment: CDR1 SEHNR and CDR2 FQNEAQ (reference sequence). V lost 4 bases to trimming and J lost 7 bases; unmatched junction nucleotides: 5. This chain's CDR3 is CASSSMTGGQPQHF. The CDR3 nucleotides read TGTGCCAGCAGCTCCATGACAGGGGGGCAGCCCCAGCATTTT.

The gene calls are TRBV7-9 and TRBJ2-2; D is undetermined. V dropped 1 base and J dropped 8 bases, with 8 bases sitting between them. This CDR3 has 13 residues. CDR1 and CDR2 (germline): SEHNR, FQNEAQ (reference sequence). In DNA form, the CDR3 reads TGTGCCAGCAGCTTAGTTAGTGTTGGGGAGCTGTTTTTT. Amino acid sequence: CASSLVSVGELFF.

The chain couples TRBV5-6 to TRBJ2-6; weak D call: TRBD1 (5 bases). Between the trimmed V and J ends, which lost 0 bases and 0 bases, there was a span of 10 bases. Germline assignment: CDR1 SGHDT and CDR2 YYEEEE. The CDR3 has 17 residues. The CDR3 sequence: CASSLEQAYSGANVLTF. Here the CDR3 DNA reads TGTGCCAGCAGCTTGGAACAGGCTTACTCTGGGGCCAACGTCCTGACTTTC.

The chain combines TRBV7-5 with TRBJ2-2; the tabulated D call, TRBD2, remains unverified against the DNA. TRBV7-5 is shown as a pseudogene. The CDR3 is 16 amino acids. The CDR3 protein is CARSLGGRANTGELFF. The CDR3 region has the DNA TGTGCCAGAAGCTTAGGCGGGAGGGCGAACACCGGGGAGCTGTTTTTT.

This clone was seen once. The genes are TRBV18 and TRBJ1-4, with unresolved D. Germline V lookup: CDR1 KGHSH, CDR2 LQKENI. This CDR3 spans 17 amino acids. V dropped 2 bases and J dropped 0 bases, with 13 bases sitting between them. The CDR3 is CASSPKTELSTNEKLFF. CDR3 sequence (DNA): TGTGCCAGCTCACCAAAAACAGAACTATCAACTAATGAAAAACTGTTTTTT.

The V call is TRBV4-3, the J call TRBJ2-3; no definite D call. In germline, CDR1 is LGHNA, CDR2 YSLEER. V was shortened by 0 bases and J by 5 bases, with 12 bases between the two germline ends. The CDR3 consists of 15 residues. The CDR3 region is CASSQDLRVGDTQYF. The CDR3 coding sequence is TGCGCCAGCAGCCAAGATTTACGGGTCGGAGATACGCAGTATTTT.

The CDR3 bases are TGTGCCAGTAGGACGGGACTAGCGGGGATTGAGCAGTTCTTC. This gives the protein CASRTGLAGIEQFF. J is TRBJ2-1 and V is TRBV19, with 13 bases aligning to TRBD2. V shed 6 bases and J 9 bases; nucleotides not matched to a gene: 5. The germline V gene has CDR1 LNHDA and CDR2 SQIVND (reference sequence). The length of the CDR3 is 14 residues.

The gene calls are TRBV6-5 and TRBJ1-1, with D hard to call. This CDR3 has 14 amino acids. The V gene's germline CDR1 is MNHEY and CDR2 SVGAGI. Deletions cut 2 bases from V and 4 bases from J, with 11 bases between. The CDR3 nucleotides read TGTGCCAGCAGTTACGAATTCAGCGGCACTGAAGCTTTCTTT. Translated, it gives CASSYEFSGTEAFF.

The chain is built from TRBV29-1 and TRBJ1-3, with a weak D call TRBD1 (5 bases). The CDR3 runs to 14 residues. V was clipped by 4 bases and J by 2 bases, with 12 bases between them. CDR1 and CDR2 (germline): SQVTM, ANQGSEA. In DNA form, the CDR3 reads TGCAGCGTTGTACCACAGGTCGCTGGAAACACCATATATTTT. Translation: CSVVPQVAGNTIYF.